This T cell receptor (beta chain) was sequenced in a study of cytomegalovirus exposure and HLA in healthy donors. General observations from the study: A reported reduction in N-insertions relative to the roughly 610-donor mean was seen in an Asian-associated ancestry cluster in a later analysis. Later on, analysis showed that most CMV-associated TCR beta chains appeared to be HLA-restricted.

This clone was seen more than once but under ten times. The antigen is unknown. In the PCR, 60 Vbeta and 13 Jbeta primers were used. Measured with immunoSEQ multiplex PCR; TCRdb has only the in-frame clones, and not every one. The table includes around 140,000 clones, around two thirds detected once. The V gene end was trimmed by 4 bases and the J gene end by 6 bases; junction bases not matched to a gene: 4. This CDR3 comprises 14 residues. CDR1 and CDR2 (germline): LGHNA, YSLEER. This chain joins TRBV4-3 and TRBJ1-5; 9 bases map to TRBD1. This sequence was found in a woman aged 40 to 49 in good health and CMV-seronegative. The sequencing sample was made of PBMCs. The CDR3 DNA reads TGCGCCAGCAGCCTGGGGACAGGGACTCAGCCCCAGCATTTT. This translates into CASSLGTGTQPQHF.